This T cell receptor (beta chain) was captured in a study of cytomegalovirus exposure and HLA in healthy donors. Overall study findings and caveats: TCR beta chains numbering roughly 150 were designated cytomegalovirus-associated. Most TCR sequences were seen very rarely across donors, but some public TCRs occurred in many.

The primer mix had 60 Vbeta and 13 Jbeta primers. Using immunoSEQ multiplex PCR, the repertoire was profiled, and TCRdb retains in-frame clones only, with some absent. Its table lists 130,000 or so clones. V dropped 11 bases and J dropped 7 bases, with 15 bases sitting between them. The CDR3 has 12 amino acids. Per germline, CDR1 SGHAT and CDR2 FQNNGV. As regards this clone: What it binds is not known.

Specimen: PBMCs. The receptor was isolated from a woman between 35 and 50 years old in good health and CMV-seropositive. J is TRBJ2-1 and V is TRBV11-2; possibly TRBD1 for D (5 bases). CDR3 protein: CASEGRVNEQFF. The DNA of the CDR3 is TGTGCCTCAGAAGGCAGGGTGAATGAGCAGTTCTTC.